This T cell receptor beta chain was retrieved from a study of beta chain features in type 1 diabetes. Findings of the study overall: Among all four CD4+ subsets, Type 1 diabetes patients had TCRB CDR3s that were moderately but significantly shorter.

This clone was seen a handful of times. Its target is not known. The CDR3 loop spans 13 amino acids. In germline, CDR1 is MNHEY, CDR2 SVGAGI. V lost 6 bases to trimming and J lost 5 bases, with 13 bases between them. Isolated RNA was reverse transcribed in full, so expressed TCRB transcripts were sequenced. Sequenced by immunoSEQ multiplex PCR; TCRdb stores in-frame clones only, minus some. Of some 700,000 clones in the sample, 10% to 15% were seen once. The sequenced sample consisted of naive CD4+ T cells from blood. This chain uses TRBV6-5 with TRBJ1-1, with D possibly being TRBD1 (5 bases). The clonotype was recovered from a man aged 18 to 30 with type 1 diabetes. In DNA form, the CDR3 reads TGTGCCAGCAGCACTCAGGGTGATACTGAAGCTTTCTTT. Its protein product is CASSTQGDTEAFF.